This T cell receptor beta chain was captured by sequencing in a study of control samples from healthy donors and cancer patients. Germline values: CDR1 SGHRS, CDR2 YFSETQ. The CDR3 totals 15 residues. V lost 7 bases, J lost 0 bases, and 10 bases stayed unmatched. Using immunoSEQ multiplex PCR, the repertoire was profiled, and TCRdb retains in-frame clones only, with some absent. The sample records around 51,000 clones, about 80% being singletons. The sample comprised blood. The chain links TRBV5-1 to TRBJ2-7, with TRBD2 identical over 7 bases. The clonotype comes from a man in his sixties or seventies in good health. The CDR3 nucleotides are TGCGCCAGCGCACTACTAGCGTCGAGCTCCTACGAGCAGTACTTC. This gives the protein CASALLASSSYEQYF.